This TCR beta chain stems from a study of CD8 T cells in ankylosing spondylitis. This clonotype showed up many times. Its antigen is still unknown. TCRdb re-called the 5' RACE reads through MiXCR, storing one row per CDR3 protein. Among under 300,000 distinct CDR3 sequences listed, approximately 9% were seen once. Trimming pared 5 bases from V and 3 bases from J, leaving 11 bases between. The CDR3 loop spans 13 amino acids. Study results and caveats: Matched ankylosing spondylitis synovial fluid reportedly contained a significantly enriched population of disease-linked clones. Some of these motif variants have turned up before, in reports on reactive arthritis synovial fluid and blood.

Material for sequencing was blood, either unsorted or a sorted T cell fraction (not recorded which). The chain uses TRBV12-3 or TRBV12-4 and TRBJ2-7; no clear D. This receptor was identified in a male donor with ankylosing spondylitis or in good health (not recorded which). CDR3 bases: TGTGCCAGCAGTCCAACATTGTTCTACGAGCAGTACTTC. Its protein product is CASSPTLFYEQYF.